Each of the 27 T cell receptor beta chains below was sequenced from the same sample in a study of blood T cell repertoires in COVID-19. The repertoire was sequenced with immunoSEQ multiplex PCR; TCRdb's copy has only in-frame clones and lacks some. Among around 190,000 clones listed, 70% to 85% were seen once. The sample was peripheral blood. These receptor sequences come from a human donor in a cohort sampled during active COVID-19.

J is TRBJ1-6 and V is TRBV18, with a possible D match to TRBD1 (5 bases). Germline values: CDR1 KGHSH, CDR2 LQKENI. V was clipped by 0 bases and J by 4 bases, with 7 bases between them. The CDR3 sequence is 15 residues long. The CDR3 spells CASSPPGVYNSPLHF. The DNA for the CDR3 is TGTGCCAGCTCACCACCAGGGGTTTATAATTCACCCCTCCACTTT.

The chain employs TRBV3-1 (or the pseudogene TRBV3-2) and TRBJ2-7; 9 bases map to TRBD1. The CDR3 runs to 13 residues. V gave up 4 bases and J gave up 3 bases; unmatched junction bases: 1. From germline, CDR1 is LGHDT and CDR2 YNNKEL (reference sequence). Here the CDR3 DNA reads TGTGCCAGCAGCCGGGGACAGGGCTACGAGCAGTACTTC. Translating it yields CASSRGQGYEQYF.

This clone was seen just once. This chain connects TRBV11-2 to TRBJ2-4; tentatively, D is TRBD1 (5 bases). The CDR3 runs to 14 residues. The V and J ends lost 1 base and 13 bases respectively, with 17 bases between them. From germline, CDR1 is SGHAT and CDR2 FQNNGV. For the CDR3, the DNA is TGTGCCAGCAGCTTAGGGAGCCGTCCAGGGATCCAGTACTTC. It codes for CASSLGSRPGIQYF. Together with reference TRBV11-2 and TRBJ2-4, the CDR3 gives the full variable domain: EAGVAQSPRYKIIEKRQSVAFWCNPISGHATLYWYQQILGQGPKLLIQFQNNGVVDDSQLPKDRFSAERLKGVDSTLKIQPAKLEDSAVYLCASSLGSRPGIQYFGAGTRLSVL.

V is TRBV4-1 and J is TRBJ2-7; no clear D. Trimming shortened V by 0 bases and J by 2 bases, and 8 bases separated the two germline ends. The CDR3 totals 14 residues. Germline V lookup: CDR1 MGHRA, CDR2 YSYEKL. The CDR3 sequence: CASSQDAQAYEQYF. The CDR3 DNA sequence: TGCGCCAGCAGCCAAGATGCCCAGGCCTACGAGCAGTACTTC.

The rearrangement joins TRBV27 to TRBJ2-3, with a tentative D call TRBD1 (5 bases). The CDR3 totals 15 residues. Germline CDR1 is MNHEY and CDR2 is SMNVEV (reference sequence). V was cut by 5 bases and J by 1 base, with 13 bases left in between. DNA of the CDR3: TGTGCCAGCAGTGTACAGGCGTTCCGCACAGATACGCAGTATTTT. It encodes CASSVQAFRTDTQYF.

The rearrangement uses TRBV6-5 and TRBJ1-2; D remains unclear. V dropped 0 bases and J dropped 3 bases, with 11 bases sitting between them. The germline CDR1 and CDR2 sequences are MNHEY and SVGAGI. CDR3 size: 15 residues. The CDR3 region has the DNA TGTGCCAGCAGTTACTCGGGAGAAAACTACTATGGCTACACCTTC. Protein sequence: CASSYSGENYYGYTF.

The V call is TRBV27, the J call TRBJ1-2, with 7 nucleotides matching TRBD1. CDR1 is MNHEY, CDR2 SMNVEV, per germline (reference sequence). This CDR3 has 12 residues. Unmatched junction bases numbered 2, after V lost 5 bases and J lost 5 bases. CDR3 region: CASSLQGYGYTF. The CDR3 DNA follows: TGTGCCAGCAGTCTACAGGGGTATGGCTACACCTTC.

CDR3 in amino acids: CASSQETWGRDTIYF. CDR3 nucleotide sequence: TGCGCCAGCAGCCAAGAAACGTGGGGGCGAGACACCATATATTTT. V usage is TRBV4-1 and J usage is TRBJ1-3; maybe TRBD1 (6 bases). The CDR3 extends over 15 amino acids. Germline V CDR1 and CDR2: MGHRA, YSYEKL. The V and J ends lost 0 bases and 8 bases respectively, with 14 bases between them.

The chain carries TRBV5-1 and TRBJ1-6, with D maybe TRBD1 (5 bases). Trimming pared 0 bases from V and 11 bases from J, leaving 9 bases between. Germline CDR1 and CDR2: SGHRS and YFSETQ. The CDR3 runs 13 residues. The CDR3 DNA reads as TGCGCCAGCAGCTTGGAGGTGGGGCCACCCCTCCACTTT. Its protein product is CASSLEVGPPLHF.

There are a few counts of this clone. The V and J genes are TRBV4-2 and TRBJ2-7; 7 bases line up with TRBD1. CDR1 and CDR2 (germline): LGHNA, YNFKEQ. The CDR3 is 13 residues long. The V and J ends lost 4 bases and 5 bases, in that order; junction bases with no gene match: 5. The CDR3 nucleotides read TGTGCCAGCAGCCTCAGGGGGTTCGACGAGCAGTACTTC. Amino acids: CASSLRGFDEQYF.

The J gene is TRBJ2-7, the V gene TRBV2; 11 nucleotides align to TRBD2. In germline, CDR1 is SNHLY, CDR2 FYNNEI. V lost 5 bases to trimming and J lost 4 bases; unmatched junction nucleotides: 13. The CDR3 is 17 amino acids. CDR3 bases: TGTGCCAGCAGTCCACCAGATCGACTAGCGGGAAAGTACGAGCAGTACTTC. Translated: CASSPPDRLAGKYEQYF.

This chain joins TRBV20-1 and TRBJ2-3; D not resolved. The V gene's germline CDR1 is DFQATT and CDR2 SNEGSKA (reference sequence). Deletions cut 5 bases from V and 3 bases from J, with 6 bases between. The CDR3 is made up of 11 amino acids. CDR3 sequence: CSAAGTDTQYF. The CDR3 DNA is TGCAGTGCTGCCGGGACAGATACGCAGTATTTT.

This clone occurred a few times. The V call is TRBV2, the J call TRBJ2-7; 9 bases align to TRBD1. Germline CDR1 reads SNHLY; CDR2 reads FYNNEI. The CDR3 sequence is 15 residues long. Trimming at V came to 3 bases and at J to 6 bases, leaving 9 bases not matched to a gene. The CDR3 nucleotides read TGTGCCAGCAGTGAGTTTGGGACAGGGCCACTCGAGCAGTACTTC. The encoded protein is CASSEFGTGPLEQYF.

This chain connects TRBV7-9 to TRBJ2-7; 10 bases are shared with TRBD1. Germline lookup yields CDR1 SEHNR and CDR2 FQNEAQ (reference sequence). V gave up 3 bases and J gave up 8 bases; unmatched junction bases: 7. The CDR3 is 14 amino acids. CDR3 bases: TGTGCCAGCAGCTTCGGACAGGGGGGGGGCCAGCAGTACTTC. As protein: CASSFGQGGGQQYF. Together with reference TRBV7-9 and TRBJ2-7, the CDR3 gives the full variable domain: DTGVSQNPRHKITKRGQNVTFRCDPISEHNRLYWYRQTLGQGPEFLTYFQNEAQLEKSRLLSDRFSAERPKGSFSTLEIQRTEQGDSAMYLCASSFGQGGGQQYFGPGTRLTVT.

The rearrangement joins TRBV19 to TRBJ2-7; D gene uncertain. This CDR3 has 14 residues. Trimming removed 5 bases from V and 0 bases from J, with 11 bases in between. Looked up from germline, CDR1 is LNHDA and CDR2 is SQIVND (reference sequence). CDR3 coding DNA: TGTGCCAGTAGTTTCTTGTACAACTCCTACGAGCAGTACTTC. Protein product: CASSFLYNSYEQYF.

V usage is TRBV9 and J usage is TRBJ2-1, with D possibly matching TRBD1 (5 bases). V was clipped by 0 bases and J by 8 bases, with 9 bases between them. Germline V gene data show CDR1 as SGDLS and CDR2 as YYNGEE. This CDR3 is built from 13 residues. CDR3 sequence (DNA): TGTGCCAGCAGCGTAGAATGGGGCGATGAGCAGTTCTTC. Translation gives CASSVEWGDEQFF.

V usage is TRBV7-6 and J usage is TRBJ2-5; the match to TRBD2 covers 8 bases. CDR1 is SGHVS, CDR2 FNYEAQ, per germline. Losses at the gene ends were 8 bases for V and 5 bases for J; bases not matched to a gene: 19. The length of the CDR3 is 17 residues. The CDR3 loop is CASRGEGLIAGLETQYF. The CDR3 DNA is TGTGCCAGCCGCGGAGAGGGTTTGATAGCGGGATTGGAGACCCAGTACTTC.

The V and J genes are TRBV2 and TRBJ1-6; 7 bases align to TRBD1. J was trimmed by 10 bases and V by 5 bases; bases with no gene match: 11. The CDR3 contains 15 residues. CDR1 SNHLY and CDR2 FYNNEI come from the germline V gene. The CDR3 sequence is CASSPRQGLGSPLHF. The CDR3 DNA reads TGTGCCAGCAGTCCTAGACAGGGCCTTGGGTCACCCCTCCACTTT.

This clone occurred once. This chain joins TRBV18 and TRBJ2-5, with 9 nucleotides matching TRBD2. The J segment lost 5 bases and the V segment lost 2 bases, leaving 6 bases of the junction unmatched. In germline, CDR1 is KGHSH, CDR2 LQKENI. This CDR3 region has 15 residues. The CDR3 DNA is TGTGCCAGCTCACCAAATAGCGGGGGTGCGGAGACCCAGTACTTC. As protein: CASSPNSGGAETQYF.

This chain connects TRBV29-1 to TRBJ2-5; 8 nucleotides align to TRBD2. The CDR3 runs to 13 residues. From germline, CDR1 is SQVTM and CDR2 ANQGSEA. Trimming at V came to 7 bases and at J to 5 bases, leaving 9 bases not matched to a gene. CDR3 amino acids: CSALLAAKETQYF. CDR3 coding DNA: TGCAGCGCATTACTAGCGGCTAAGGAGACCCAGTACTTC.

The chain uses TRBV5-5 and TRBJ2-1; 15 bases line up with TRBD2. This CDR3 has 18 amino acids. Germline CDR1 reads SGHKS; CDR2 reads YYEKEE (reference sequence). The V segment lost 4 bases and the J segment 2 bases; nucleotides outside the gene matches: 7. CDR3 in amino acids: CASSVGLAGGTTYNEQFF. For the CDR3, the DNA is TGTGCCAGCAGCGTCGGACTAGCGGGAGGGACCACCTACAATGAGCAGTTCTTC.

This clone was recorded once. The chain employs TRBV6-6 and TRBJ2-3, with a possible D match to TRBD2 (5 bases). Trimming removed 6 bases from V and 1 base from J, with 14 bases in between. The CDR3 has 15 amino acids. Germline CDR1 MNHNY, CDR2 SVGAGI (reference sequence). CDR3 sequence reads: CASRGPSTGTDTQYF. The CDR3 nucleotides read TGTGCCAGCAGGGGTCCTAGCACGGGCACAGATACGCAGTATTTT.

The chain is built from TRBV12-3 or TRBV12-4 and TRBJ2-3, with D perhaps TRBD2 (5 bases). CDR3 length equals 13 residues. V was clipped by 3 bases and J by 1 base, with 5 bases between them. The CDR3 nucleotides read TGTGCCAGCAGTTTCGGGGGCACAGATACGCAGTATTTT. Its protein is CASSFGGTDTQYF.

V is TRBV7-2 and J is TRBJ2-7, with a possible D match to TRBD1 (5 bases). Germline CDR1 and CDR2: SGHTA and FQGNSA. The CDR3 is made up of 11 amino acids. V was trimmed by 5 bases and J by 3 bases, leaving 5 bases between them. Here the CDR3 reads CASSGHYEQYF. CDR3 DNA: TGTGCCAGCAGCGGACACTACGAGCAGTACTTC.

The chain carries TRBV10-2 and TRBJ1-6; perhaps TRBD1 as D (5 bases). V lost 0 bases and J 9 bases, leaving 12 bases between the germline ends. Germline CDR1 and CDR2: WSHSY and SAAADI. This CDR3 has 15 amino acids. CDR3 DNA sequence: TGCGCCAGCAGTGAGTCCGTGGGGGGAAGTTCACCCCTCCACTTT. The encoded protein is CASSESVGGSSPLHF.

In this sample, this clone turned up once. The CDR3 is CASSGLQIQETQYF. CDR3 DNA sequence: TGTGCCAGCAGTGGTTTGCAGATTCAAGAGACCCAGTACTTC. The rearrangement joins TRBV2 to TRBJ2-5; D remains ambiguous. Trimming stripped 4 bases from V and 2 bases from J, with 11 bases between. The CDR3 totals 14 residues. Germline assignment: CDR1 SNHLY and CDR2 FYNNEI.

The J gene is TRBJ1-5, the V gene TRBV19; no reliable D call. Trimming cost V 2 bases and J 0 bases, with 5 bases left between them. The germline V gene has CDR1 LNHDA and CDR2 SQIVND (reference sequence). This CDR3 comprises 14 residues. CDR3 DNA sequence: TGTGCCAGTAGTATAATCTATAGCAATCAGCCCCAGCATTTT. Encoded protein: CASSIIYSNQPQHF.